This note documents a single T cell receptor (beta chain) sequence. This specimen comes from a study of T-cell reconstitution after alpha-beta-depleted transplantation in children. Germline V CDR1 and CDR2: SGHDN, FVKESK. J gave up 6 bases and V 4 bases, and 8 bases lay outside the gene matches. This CDR3 spans 14 amino acids. Construction of the TCRbeta library involved unique molecular identifiers. TCRdb passed the PCR reads through MiXCR, listing each CDR3 protein once. The repertoire holds about 690,000 distinct CDR3 sequences, roughly 17% seen once, with 1.1% in the top ten. The chain couples TRBV14 to TRBJ2-7; 8 bases are shared with TRBD2. This receptor was identified in a human donor who donated a stem cell graft to a child with acute myeloid leukemia. Specimen: PBMCs from the stem cell graft donor, collected from the stem cell graft. The chain's CDR3 is CASSRERGWSEQYF. The CDR3 DNA follows: TGTGCCAGCAGCCGGGAGCGGGGGTGGAGCGAGCAGTACTTC.